Given below is one T cell receptor (beta chain) in context. What it binds is not known. The repertoire was sequenced with immunoSEQ multiplex PCR; TCRdb's copy has only in-frame clones and lacks some. This sample yields about 120,000 clones, of which approximately 87% are seen a single time; approximately 12% belongs to the top ten. The source of the sample is a study of T cell responses to AZD1222 COVID-19 vaccine. Overall study: Pooling was applied to second doses at about 4 or about 12 weeks. General study findings and limits: Baseline serology detected seropositivity in only 5 to 7 AZD1222 recipients. Variant regions that are unmutated are reportedly the target of nearly half of spike-specific TCRs.

This receptor was obtained from an adult in good health. The starting material was peripheral blood, obtained on day 0 of AZD1222 vaccination.

CDR3 nucleotides: TGTGCCACCAGCAGAGATAGCGGGAGGGGGCAAGAGACCCAGTACTTC. Translation gives CATSRDSGRGQETQYF. This chain joins TRBV15 and TRBJ2-5; 11 nucleotides align to TRBD2. The V segment lost 0 bases and the J segment 2 bases; nucleotides outside the gene matches: 2. Germline CDR1 and CDR2: LNHNV and YYDKDF (reference sequence). This CDR3 contains 16 residues.